These 21 T cell receptor beta chains came from one sample sequenced in a study of patients and donors after allogeneic stem cell transplantation. Each CDR3 protein is one row after TCRdb ran MiXCR on the RT-PCR reads. The data hold approximately 160,000 distinct CDR3 sequences, with about 24% observed a single time. Sequencing was performed on blood, either unsorted or a sorted T cell fraction (not recorded which). Receptor source: a human donor who was either an allogeneic HSCT recipient or a stem cell or donor lymphocyte infusion donor (not recorded which). It is not recorded whose cells these are; they may come from a transplant donor.

J is TRBJ2-3 and V is TRBV29-1; D may correspond to TRBD1 or TRBD2 (5 bases each). There are 13 residues in the CDR3. Trimming cost V 1 base and J 1 base, with 6 bases left between them. Germline loops: CDR1 SQVTM, CDR2 ANQGSEA. CDR3 amino acids: CSVEGDGTDTQYF. The CDR3 bases are TGCAGCGTTGAAGGGGACGGCACAGATACGCAGTATTTT.

The sample holds a few counts of this clonotype. The chain couples TRBV29-1 to TRBJ1-5, with D unresolved. The germline CDR1 and CDR2 sequences are SQVTM and ANQGSEA. This CDR3 has 13 residues. Trimming left V 5 bases short and J 5 bases short, with 13 bases between. The CDR3 sequence: CSVTGKIDQPQHF. CDR3 DNA: TGCAGCGTTACCGGGAAGATCGATCAGCCCCAGCATTTT.

In this sample, this clonotype turned up a few times. The V and J genes are TRBV27 and TRBJ1-5; TRBD1 might be the D (5 bases). This CDR3 is 13 amino acids long. Per germline, CDR1 MNHEY and CDR2 SMNVEV (reference sequence). V lost 6 bases and J 4 bases, leaving 10 bases between the germline ends. CDR3 residues: CASRGLTNQPQHF. CDR3 bases: TGTGCCAGCAGGGGACTGACAAATCAGCCCCAGCATTTT.

This clonotype was found a few times. An end of the junction does not agree with germline; a read error may underlie this. The chain recombines TRBV20-1 with TRBJ1-1; D ambiguous. The CDR3 extends over 11 amino acids. CDR1 is DFQATT, CDR2 SNEGSKA, per germline (reference sequence). CDR3 sequence reads: CSARDITGLPF. The DNA of the CDR3 is TGCAGTGCTAGAGATATCACCGGCCTACCCTTT.

This chain uses TRBV12-3 or TRBV12-4 with TRBJ1-1; maybe TRBD1 (5 bases). The CDR3 contains 15 residues. V was trimmed by 5 bases and J by 6 bases, leaving 19 bases between them. The CDR3 DNA sequence: TGTGCCAGCAGTCCCCTAGGGGATCGGGCGTCTGAAGCTTTCTTT. Encoded protein: CASSPLGDRASEAFF.

This clonotype was found a few times. V and J are TRBV18 and TRBJ1-5; a possible D gene is TRBD1 (5 bases). This CDR3 region has 13 residues. Germline CDR1 KGHSH, CDR2 LQKENI. Trimming took off 6 bases at V and 5 bases at J, with 11 bases between the two ends. The CDR3, as DNA: TGTGCCAGCTCCCCCGGGACGGATCAGCCCCAGCATTTT. Its translation: CASSPGTDQPQHF.

The count of this clonotype is one. The rearrangement joins TRBV20-1 to TRBJ2-7, with 8 bases fitting TRBD2. With 0 bases clipped from V and 2 bases from J, the junction kept 6 bases outside the gene matches. There are 15 residues in the CDR3. Germline CDR1 is DFQATT and CDR2 is SNEGSKA (reference sequence). CDR3 in amino acids: CSARDPASGPYEQYF. The CDR3 DNA is TGCAGTGCTAGAGATCCGGCTAGCGGGCCCTACGAGCAGTACTTC.

In this sample, this clonotype turned up a few times. The rearrangement links TRBV2 to TRBJ1-1; perhaps TRBD1 as D (5 bases). The V end lost 6 bases, the J end lost 1 base, and 9 bases lay between the germline ends. This CDR3 contains 13 residues. CDR1 is SNHLY, CDR2 FYNNEI, per germline. In nucleotides, the CDR3 is TGTGCCAGCAGGGGACTGAAGAACACTGAAGCTTTCTTT. Protein product: CASRGLKNTEAFF. The whole variable domain, remainder taken from reference TRBV2 and TRBJ1-1, is EPEVTQTPSHQVTQMGQEVILRCVPISNHLYFYWYRQILGQKVEFLVSFYNNEISEKSEIFDDQFSVERPDGSNFTLKIRSTKLEDSAMYFCASRGLKNTEAFFGQGTRLTVV.

There are a few counts of this clonotype. V gene TRBV12-3 or TRBV12-4 combines with J gene TRBJ2-1, with D possibly matching TRBD2 (6 bases). Trimming shortened V by 3 bases and J by 10 bases, and 13 bases separated the two germline ends. The CDR3 loop spans 13 amino acids. CDR3: CASSLSSGFEQFF. The CDR3 DNA sequence: TGTGCCAGCAGTTTGAGTAGCGGATTCGAGCAGTTCTTC.

The genes are TRBV7-2 and TRBJ2-3; the D is unclear. The V end was cut by 8 bases, the J end by 3 bases, with 12 bases between. CDR3 size: 13 residues. CDR1 is SGHTA, CDR2 FQGNSA, per germline. The CDR3 spells CASAAPGTDTQYF. CDR3 bases: TGTGCCAGCGCCGCCCCGGGTACAGATACGCAGTATTTT.

This clonotype came up a few times. This chain links TRBV10-3 with TRBJ1-6; a weak D match, TRBD1 (6 bases). Per the germline V gene, CDR1 is ENHRY and CDR2 is SYGVKD. Trimming cost V 8 bases and J 7 bases, with 18 bases left between them. This CDR3 has 15 residues. DNA of the CDR3: TGTGCCATCGGGACAAAGGAGGGAGACAATTCACCCCTCCACTTT. It is translated as CAIGTKEGDNSPLHF.

This clonotype was detected a few times. V is TRBV20-1 and J is TRBJ1-1; D possibly corresponds to TRBD1 (6 bases). The V gene lost 3 bases and the J gene lost 1 base, with 15 bases spanning the gap. This CDR3 has 15 amino acids. Germline-derived CDR1 and CDR2 are DFQATT and SNEGSKA (reference sequence). CDR3 coding DNA: TGCAGTGCTAGCATTGGGGGGCGGAGGAACACTGAAGCTTTCTTT. This codes for CSASIGGRRNTEAFF.

There are a few counts of this clonotype. This chain connects TRBV4-1 to TRBJ2-7; TRBD2 matches at 8 bases. The CDR3 is 15 amino acids. CDR1 and CDR2 from the germline V gene are MGHRA and YSYEKL. The junction had 7 bases not matched to a gene; V was cut back by 6 bases and J by 0 bases. CDR3 sequence: CASSRLGTSSYEQYF. CDR3 nucleotide sequence: TGCGCCAGCAGTCGCTTGGGGACTAGCTCCTACGAGCAGTACTTC.

This clonotype was detected a few times. This chain connects TRBV7-9 to TRBJ1-1; D remains unclear. There are 12 residues in the CDR3. Germline values: CDR1 SEHNR, CDR2 FQNEAQ (reference sequence). Trimming removed 8 bases from V and 5 bases from J, with 12 bases in between. CDR3: CASSGLGTEAFF. Here the CDR3 DNA reads TGTGCCAGCTCCGGACTAGGGACTGAAGCTTTCTTT.

The V gene is TRBV7-9, the J gene TRBJ2-5; the D gene is possibly TRBD2 (5 bases). The CDR3 is made up of 14 amino acids. Germline V gene lookup returns CDR1 SEHNR and CDR2 FQNEAQ (reference sequence). The ends were cut back, 5 bases at V and 3 bases at J, with 13 bases in the middle. CDR3 DNA: TGTGCCAGCAGCGAACTAGGGTCCGAAGAGACCCAGTACTTC. Protein sequence: CASSELGSEETQYF.

The chain carries TRBV6-5 and TRBJ2-5; 10 positions match TRBD1. The J segment lost 1 base and the V segment lost 5 bases, leaving 7 bases of the junction unmatched. CDR3 length: 16 amino acids. From germline, CDR1 is MNHEY and CDR2 SVGAGI. For the CDR3, the DNA is TGTGCCAGCAGTGATGAGGGACAGGGGTTCCAAGAGACCCAGTACTTC. Translation gives CASSDEGQGFQETQYF.

The V call is TRBV5-1, the J call TRBJ2-3; D gene uncertain. The CDR3 is 14 residues long. CDR1 is SGHRS and CDR2 is YFSETQ in the germline V gene. Trimming shortened V by 4 bases and J by 2 bases, and 11 bases separated the two germline ends. CDR3 sequence (DNA): TGCGCCAGCAGCCCGCAAGGGCCCACAGATACGCAGTATTTT. It translates to CASSPQGPTDTQYF.

The table lists this clonotype with a few counts. The rearrangement uses TRBV6-6 and TRBJ2-5; 9 bases are shared with TRBD1. Germline V gene data show CDR1 as MNHNY and CDR2 as SVGAGI (reference sequence). The CDR3 totals 14 residues. With V trimmed by 5 bases and J by 2 bases, 3 bases remained unmatched. The CDR3 region has the DNA TGTGCCAGCAGTCTCGACAGGGGGCAAGAGACCCAGTACTTC. Protein sequence: CASSLDRGQETQYF.

This clonotype was seen only a few times. The gene calls are TRBV12-3 or TRBV12-4 and TRBJ1-1; 7 bases are a match to TRBD1. Trimming cost V 6 bases and J 4 bases; bases outside gene matches: 14. The CDR3 extends over 16 amino acids. CDR3 bases: TGTGCCAGCAGCCCTCCCGTACAGGGGATCACCACTGAAGCTTTCTTT. This sequence encodes CASSPPVQGITTEAFF.

This clonotype appeared many times. J is TRBJ1-2 and V is TRBV7-3; TRBD1 matches 12 bases. J was trimmed by 2 bases and V by 3 bases; bases with no gene match: 1. From germline, CDR1 is SGHTA and CDR2 FQGTGA. The CDR3 length is 15 residues. The CDR3 sequence: CASSLGQGANYGYTF. The CDR3 DNA follows: TGTGCCAGCAGCTTGGGACAGGGGGCGAACTATGGCTACACCTTC.

This sequence joins TRBV5-1 and TRBJ2-3; tentative D call: TRBD2 (5 bases). Germline loops: CDR1 SGHRS, CDR2 YFSETQ. Trimming took 7 bases from V and 4 from J, leaving 13 bases between them. This CDR3 is built from 13 residues. In DNA form, the CDR3 reads TGCGCCAGCTGTTTGGAGGAGGCAGATACGCAGTATTTT. Residues: CASCLEEADTQYF.